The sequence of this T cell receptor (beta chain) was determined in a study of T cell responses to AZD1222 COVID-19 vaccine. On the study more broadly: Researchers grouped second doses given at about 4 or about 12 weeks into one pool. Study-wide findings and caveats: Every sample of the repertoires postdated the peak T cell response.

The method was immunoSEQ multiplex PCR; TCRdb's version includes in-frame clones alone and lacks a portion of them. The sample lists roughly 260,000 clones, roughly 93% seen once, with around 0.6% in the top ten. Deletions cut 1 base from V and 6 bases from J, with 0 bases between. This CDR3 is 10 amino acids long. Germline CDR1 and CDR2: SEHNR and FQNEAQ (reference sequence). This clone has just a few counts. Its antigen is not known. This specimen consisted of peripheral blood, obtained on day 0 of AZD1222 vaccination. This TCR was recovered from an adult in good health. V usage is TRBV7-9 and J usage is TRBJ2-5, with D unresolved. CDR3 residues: CASSLETQYF. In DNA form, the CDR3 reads TGTGCCAGCAGCTTAGAGACCCAGTACTTC.